This T cell receptor beta chain emerged from a study of regulatory T cells in long-lasting Graves disease. Time point of the sample: newly diagnosed GD, antithyroid drugs for less than 3 months. The authors made the TCR library using RNA they extracted from PBMCs. The sample holds many counts of this clonotype. CDR3-region Arm-PCR and iRepertoire HTBI primers produced the TCR beta libraries. From the multiplex PCR reads, TCRdb called clonotypes with MiXCR, one entry per CDR3 protein. The profile covers about 530,000 distinct CDR3 sequences, with 16% appearing a single time and approximately 25% taken by the ten largest. With 10 bases clipped from V and 6 bases from J, the junction kept 7 bases outside the gene matches. The CDR3 has 12 residues. CDR1 and CDR2 from the germline V gene are MNHNS and SASEGT. The same sample was also studied in work on T cells in Graves' hyperthyroidism and ophthalmopathy.

This material consisted of peripheral blood mononuclear cells (PBMCs), taken at new diagnosis, from a patient treated with antithyroid drugs. This sequence joins TRBV6-1 and TRBJ1-1; 8 nucleotides agree with TRBD1. The source of this sequence is a woman aged 35-65 years with Graves disease. CDR3 region: CATLTGGAEAFF. In DNA form, the CDR3 reads TGTGCCACCCTAACAGGGGGGGCTGAAGCTTTCTTT.